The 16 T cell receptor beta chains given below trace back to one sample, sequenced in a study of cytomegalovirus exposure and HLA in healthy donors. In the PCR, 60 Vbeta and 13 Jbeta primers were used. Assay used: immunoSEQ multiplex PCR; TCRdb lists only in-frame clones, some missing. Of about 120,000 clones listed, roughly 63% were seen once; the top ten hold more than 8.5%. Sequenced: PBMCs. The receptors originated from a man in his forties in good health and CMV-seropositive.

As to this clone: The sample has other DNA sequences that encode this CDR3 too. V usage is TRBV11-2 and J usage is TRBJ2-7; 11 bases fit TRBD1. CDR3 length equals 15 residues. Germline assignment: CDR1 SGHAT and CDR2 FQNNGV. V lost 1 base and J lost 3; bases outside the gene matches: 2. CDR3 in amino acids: CASSLVGTGGYEQYF. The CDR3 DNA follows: TGTGCCAGCAGCTTAGTGGGGACAGGGGGCTACGAGCAGTACTTC.

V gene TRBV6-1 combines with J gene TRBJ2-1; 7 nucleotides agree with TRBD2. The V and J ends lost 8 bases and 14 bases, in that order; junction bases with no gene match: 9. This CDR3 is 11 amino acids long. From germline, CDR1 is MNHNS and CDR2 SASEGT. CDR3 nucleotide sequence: TGTGCCAGCCGTCTAGCGGACGTGGAGTTCTTC. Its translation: CASRLADVEFF.

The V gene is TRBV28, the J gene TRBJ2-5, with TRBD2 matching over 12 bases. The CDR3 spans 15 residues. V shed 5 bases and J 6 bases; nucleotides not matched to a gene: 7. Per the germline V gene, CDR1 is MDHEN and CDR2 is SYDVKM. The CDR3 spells CASSLAGGDEKTQYF. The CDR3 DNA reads TGTGCCAGCAGTCTAGCGGGAGGGGATGAAAAGACCCAGTACTTC.

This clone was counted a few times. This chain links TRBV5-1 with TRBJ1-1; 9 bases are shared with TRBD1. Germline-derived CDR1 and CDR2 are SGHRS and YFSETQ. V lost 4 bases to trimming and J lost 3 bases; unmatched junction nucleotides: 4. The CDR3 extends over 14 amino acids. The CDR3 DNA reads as TGCGCCAGCAGCGGGACAGGGTTGTACACTGAAGCTTTCTTT. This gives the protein CASSGTGLYTEAFF.

CDR3 bases: TGTGCCAGCAGCCAAGGACTATTTAATGAAAAACTGTTTTTT. It yields the protein CASSQGLFNEKLFF. The rearrangement uses TRBV4-2 and TRBJ1-4; D ambiguous. With 1 base removed from V and 4 bases from J, the gap between germline ends came to 7 bases. The CDR3 length is 14 residues. Germline V gene sequence: CDR1 LGHNA, CDR2 YNFKEQ.

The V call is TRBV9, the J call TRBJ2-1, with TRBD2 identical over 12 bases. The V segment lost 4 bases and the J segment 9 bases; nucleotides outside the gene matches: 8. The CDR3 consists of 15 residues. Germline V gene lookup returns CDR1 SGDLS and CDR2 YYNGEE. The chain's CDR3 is CASSPRLAGDTEQFF. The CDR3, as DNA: TGTGCCAGCAGCCCTAGACTAGCGGGAGACACTGAGCAGTTCTTC.

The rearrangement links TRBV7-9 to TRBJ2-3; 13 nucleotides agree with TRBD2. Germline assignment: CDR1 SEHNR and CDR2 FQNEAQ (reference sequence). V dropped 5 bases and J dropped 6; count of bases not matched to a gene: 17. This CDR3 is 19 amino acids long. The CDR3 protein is CASSIGVGGLAGRADTQYF. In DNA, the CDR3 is TGTGCCAGCAGCATAGGCGTTGGGGGACTAGCGGGAAGGGCGGATACGCAGTATTTT.

The CDR3 bases are TGTGCCAGCAGTTACTGGCGCACAGATACGCAGTATTTT. Its translation is CASSYWRTDTQYF. The rearrangement joins TRBV6-5 to TRBJ2-3; D is unclear. Trimming cost V 1 base and J 1 base, with 3 bases left between them. There are 13 residues in the CDR3. CDR1 and CDR2 (germline): MNHEY, SVGAGI.

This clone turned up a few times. CDR3 residues: CASSKTGWGNTGELFF. Here the CDR3 DNA reads TGTGCCAGTAGCAAGACAGGGTGGGGTAACACCGGGGAGCTGTTTTTT. The chain employs TRBV19 and TRBJ2-2, with 7 nucleotides matching TRBD1. The CDR3 is 16 residues long. V lost 6 bases and J lost 2; bases outside the gene matches: 9. CDR1 is LNHDA, CDR2 SQIVND, per germline (reference sequence).

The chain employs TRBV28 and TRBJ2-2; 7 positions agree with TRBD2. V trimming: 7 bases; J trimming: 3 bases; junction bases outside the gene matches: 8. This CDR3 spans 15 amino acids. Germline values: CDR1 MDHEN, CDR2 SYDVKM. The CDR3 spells CASTPLGGDTGELFF. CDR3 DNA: TGTGCCAGCACCCCTTTGGGAGGGGACACCGGGGAGCTGTTTTTT. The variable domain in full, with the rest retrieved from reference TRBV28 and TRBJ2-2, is DVKVTQSSRYLVKRTGEKVFLECVQDMDHENMFWYRQDPGLGLRLIYFSYDVKMKEKGDIPEGYSVSREKKERFSLILESASTNQTSMYLCASTPLGGDTGELFFGEGSRLTVL.

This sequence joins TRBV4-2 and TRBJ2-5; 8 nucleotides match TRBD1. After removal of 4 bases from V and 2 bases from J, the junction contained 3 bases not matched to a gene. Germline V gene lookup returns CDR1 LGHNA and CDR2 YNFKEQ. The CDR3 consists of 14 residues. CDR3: CASSPNRGQETQYF. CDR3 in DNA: TGTGCCAGCAGCCCGAACAGGGGGCAAGAGACCCAGTACTTC.

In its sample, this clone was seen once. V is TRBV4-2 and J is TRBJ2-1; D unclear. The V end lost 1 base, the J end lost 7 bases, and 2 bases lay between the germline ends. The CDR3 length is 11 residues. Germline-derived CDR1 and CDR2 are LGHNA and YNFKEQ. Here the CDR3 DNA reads TGTGCCAGCAGCCAAGTAAATGAGCAGTTCTTC. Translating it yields CASSQVNEQFF.

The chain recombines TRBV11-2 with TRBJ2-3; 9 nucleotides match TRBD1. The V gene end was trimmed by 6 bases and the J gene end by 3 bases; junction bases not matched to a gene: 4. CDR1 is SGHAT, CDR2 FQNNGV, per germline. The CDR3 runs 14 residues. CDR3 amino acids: CASSWTGVTDTQYF. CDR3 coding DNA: TGTGCCAGCAGTTGGACAGGGGTGACAGATACGCAGTATTTT.

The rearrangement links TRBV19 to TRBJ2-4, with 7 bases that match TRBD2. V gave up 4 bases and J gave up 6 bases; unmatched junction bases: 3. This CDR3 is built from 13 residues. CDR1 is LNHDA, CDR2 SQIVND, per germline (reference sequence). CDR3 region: CASSRAGPNIQYF. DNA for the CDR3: TGTGCCAGTAGTAGAGCGGGACCAAACATTCAGTACTTC.

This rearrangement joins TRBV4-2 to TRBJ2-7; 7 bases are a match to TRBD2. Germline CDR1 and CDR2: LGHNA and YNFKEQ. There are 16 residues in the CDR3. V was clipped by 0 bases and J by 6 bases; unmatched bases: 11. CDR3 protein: CASSQEGRGGSAEQYF. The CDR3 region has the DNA TGTGCCAGCAGCCAAGAGGGACGGGGAGGGTCTGCCGAGCAGTACTTC.

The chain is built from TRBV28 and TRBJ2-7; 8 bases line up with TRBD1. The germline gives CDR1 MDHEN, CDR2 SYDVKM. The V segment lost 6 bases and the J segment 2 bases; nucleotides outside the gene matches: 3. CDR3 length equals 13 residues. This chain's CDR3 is CASRGQVAYEQYF. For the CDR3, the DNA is TGTGCCAGCAGGGGACAGGTGGCCTACGAGCAGTACTTC.